This is a list of T cell receptor beta chains from one sample in a study of cytomegalovirus exposure and HLA in healthy donors. Only in-frame clones appear in the TCRdb table, and some are missing; sequencing was by immunoSEQ multiplex PCR. The profile shows about 180,000 clones, 85% of them singletons. The sequenced sample was PBMCs. These receptors were taken from a young man in good health and CMV-seropositive. CDR3s include the opening cysteine and the closing phenylalanine or tryptophan. The order of the fields is V gene, J gene, D gene, clone size, CDR3 DNA, CDR3 protein. The D gene is left open where the match is weak. Clone sizes are given selectively: once, few, many, or a class where the clone is expanded.

>TRBV7-6|TRBJ2-2|.|.
TGTGCCAGCAGCTTAGTGGCAGAACCGAACACCGGGGAGCTGTTTTTT
CASSLVAEPNTGELFF
>TRBV5-8|TRBJ1-2|.|.
TGTGCCAGCAGCCAATTCTCCAGGGCGGACTATGGCTACACCTTC
CASSQFSRADYGYTF
>TRBV4-2|TRBJ2-1|.|.
TGTGCCAGCAGCCAAGAAGTAGCGGAGTACAATGAGCAGTTCTTC
CASSQEVAEYNEQFF
>TRBV5-1|TRBJ1-1|TRBD1|few
TGCGCCAGCAGCCCGGACAGGGATAAAGCTTTCTTT
CASSPDRDKAFF
>TRBV6-1|TRBJ2-1|TRBD1|.
TGTGCCAGCAGTAAGACAGGGCGCATCGACAATGAGCAGTTCTTC
CASSKTGRIDNEQFF
>TRBV27|TRBJ1-1|.|.
TGTGCCAGCAGTCCACGAGGGGGGAACACTGAAGCTTTCTTT
CASSPRGGNTEAFF
>TRBV5-4|TRBJ2-1|.|.
TGTGCCAGCAGCTTGGGGGGCCCCGGCATTGAGCAGTTCTTC
CASSLGGPGIEQFF
>TRBV2|TRBJ1-5|.|.
TGTGCCAGCAGTGTGTCCCGGGAGGGTAGCAATCAGCCCCAGCATTTT
CASSVSREGSNQPQHF
>TRBV27|TRBJ2-7|.|.
TGTGCCAGCAGTTTAAAAGTCAGGTCTTCCTACGAGCAGTACTTC
CASSLKVRSSYEQYF
>TRBV7-8|TRBJ2-1|TRBD2|.
TGTGCCAGCAGCTCACGACTAGCGGGGATGTACAATGAGCAGTTCTTC
CASSSRLAGMYNEQFF
>TRBV28|TRBJ1-5|.|.
TGTGCCAGCAGGACTTTCCAGGGGACCGGCAATCAGCCCCAGCATTTT
CASRTFQGTGNQPQHF
>TRBV9|TRBJ2-5|TRBD2|few
TGTGCCAGCAGCGGAGGGAGCGGGGGACGTCCTGAGACCCAGTACTTC
CASSGGSGGRPETQYF
>TRBV28|TRBJ2-3|.|.
TGTGCCAGCAGCACTAGCAGCAGCACAGATACGCAGTATTTT
CASSTSSSTDTQYF
>TRBV5-8|TRBJ2-3|.|.
TGTGCCAGCAGCTTAGACGACACTGCAGGAACAGATACGCAGTATTTT
CASSLDDTAGTDTQYF
>TRBV9|TRBJ1-2|TRBD1|.
TGTGCCAGCAGCGTAGGACAGGGTAACTATGGCTACACCTTC
CASSVGQGNYGYTF
>TRBV9|TRBJ2-5|TRBD2|.
TGTGCCAGCAGCGTCTCGACTAGCGGGGGGTGGGAGACCCAGTACTTC
CASSVSTSGGWETQYF
>TRBV7-3|TRBJ1-6|.|.
TGTGCCAGCAGCTTACGGGGTGGGGACTATAATTCACCCCTCCACTTT
CASSLRGGDYNSPLHF
>TRBV7-2|TRBJ2-1|.|.
TGTGCCAGCAGCCCCTCGGTTTCTAGCGTATCCTACTACAATGAGCAGTTCTTC
CASSPSVSSVSYYNEQFF
>TRBV12-5|TRBJ2-7|TRBD2|few
TGTGCTAGTGGTCCACGGACTAGTTCCTACGAGCAGTACTTC
CASGPRTSSYEQYF
>TRBV11-1|TRBJ2-3|.|.
TGTGCCAGCAGCTTAATGTGGGGGGGCCGTTCGGCAGATACGCAGTATTTT
CASSLMWGGRSADTQYF
>TRBV2|TRBJ2-2|TRBD2|.
TGTGCCAGCAGTGAAGTTAATCCAGCGGGAGGGCCTGGCACCGGGGAGCTGTTTTTT
CASSEVNPAGGPGTGELFF
>TRBV18|TRBJ1-1|TRBD1|.
TGTGCCAGCTCGACAGGGGAGAACACTGAAGCTTTCTTT
CASSTGENTEAFF
>TRBV5-1|TRBJ1-4|.|.
TGCGCCAGCAGCTCGCGCTTGACAGAGACGGAGGAAAAACTGTTTTTT
CASSSRLTETEEKLFF
>TRBV11-3|TRBJ2-7|.|.
TGTGCCAGCAGCCTTGGACGGGACTACGAGCAGTACTTC
CASSLGRDYEQYF
>TRBV28|TRBJ1-2|.|.
TGTGCCAGCAGTTTATCAGGGCACTATGGCTACACCTTC
CASSLSGHYGYTF
>TRBV30|TRBJ2-1|.|.
TGTGCCTGGAGTGTACTCGGCGGGGATGAGCAGTTCTTC
CAWSVLGGDEQFF
>TRBV10-3|TRBJ1-4|TRBD1|.
TGTGCCATCGGCACAGGGGAATCGAGAGAAAAACTGTTTTTT
CAIGTGESREKLFF
>TRBV4-1|TRBJ1-1|.|.
TGCGCCAGCAGCCTCCTAGGGGGGGCTGAAGCTTTCTTT
CASSLLGGAEAFF
>TRBV7-8|TRBJ1-2|.|.
TGTGCCAGCAGTCCGTCAGAGGAGGGTGGCTACACCTTC
CASSPSEEGGYTF
>TRBV7-9|TRBJ2-7|.|once
TGTGCCAGCAGCCGACAGGTTCAGAGCGAGCAGTACTTC
CASSRQVQSEQYF
>TRBV28|TRBJ1-5|TRBD1|.
TGTGCCAGCAGTTTTCGGGGACAGGGGGGTCAGCCCCAGCATTTT
CASSFRGQGGQPQHF
>TRBV13|TRBJ1-1|.|.
TGTGCCAGCAGCTCTGATGGACAGCCAAAAAGCAACACTGAAGCTTTCTTT
CASSSDGQPKSNTEAFF
>TRBV6-5|TRBJ1-2|TRBD1|.
TGTGCCAGCAGTTACGTGAACTCAGGGGGCTATGGCTACACCTTC
CASSYVNSGGYGYTF
>TRBV7-9|TRBJ2-1|TRBD1|.
TGTGCCAGCAGCTGGGACAGGGGGTACAATGAGCAGTTCTTC
CASSWDRGYNEQFF
>TRBV27|TRBJ1-1|.|.
TGTGCCAGCAGTTTAGCAGGGACTGAAGCTTTCTTT
CASSLAGTEAFF
>TRBV7-3|TRBJ2-3|TRBD2|.
TGTGCCAGCAGCTTATTAGCGGGGGGGCCGAATACGCAGTATTTT
CASSLLAGGPNTQYF
>TRBV30|TRBJ2-3|TRBD2|.
TGTGCCTGGAGTGTAGCGGGGGGGCGGTCTACGCAGTATTTT
CAWSVAGGRSTQYF
>TRBV27|TRBJ2-4|TRBD1|.
TGTGCCAGCAGTTCCGGACAGGGGAAAAACATTCAGTACTTC
CASSSGQGKNIQYF
>TRBV11-2|TRBJ1-6|TRBD1|.
TGTGCCAGCAGCTTAGGACAGGGTGGTGACCTCCACTTT
CASSLGQGGDLHF
>TRBV9|TRBJ2-3|TRBD1|.
TGTGCCAGCAGCGTTCGGTCTGGGACAGGGGGCAAAGATACGCAGTATTTT
CASSVRSGTGGKDTQYF
>TRBV28|TRBJ2-3|TRBD2|.
TGTGCCAGCAGTTTATTTGGGGGGGGGAGAACAGATACGCAGTATTTT
CASSLFGGGRTDTQYF
>TRBV28|TRBJ1-4|TRBD1|.
TGTGCCAGCAACGTCAACAGGGTAGGGACAGAGACTAATGAAAAACTGTTTTTT
CASNVNRVGTETNEKLFF
>TRBV7-9|TRBJ2-7|.|.
TGTGCCAGCAGCCCACCCGACGGGACCTACGAGCAGTACTTC
CASSPPDGTYEQYF
>TRBV6-1|TRBJ2-7|TRBD1|.
TGTGCCAGCAGCTCCCGGGACAGGGTCTACGAGCAGTACTTC
CASSSRDRVYEQYF
>TRBV6-1|TRBJ2-7|.|.
TGTGCCGTGCCCAGGACATCGGTCTCCTACGAGCAGTACTTC
CAVPRTSVSYEQYF
>TRBV13|TRBJ1-1|TRBD1|.
TGTGCCAGCACCCTTGGACAGGGCCTTCAGAACACTGAAGCTTTCTTT
CASTLGQGLQNTEAFF
>TRBV2|TRBJ2-5|TRBD2|.
TGTGCCAGCAGTGTCCTAGCGGGAGGAACAGAGACCCAGTACTTC
CASSVLAGGTETQYF
>TRBV5-1|TRBJ2-2|TRBD1|.
TGCGCCAGCAGCTTGGGTCAGGGGGCCTTCACCGGGGAGCTGTTTTTT
CASSLGQGAFTGELFF
>TRBV28|TRBJ2-6|.|.
TGTGCCAGCAGTTACTCTGCTCGGGGGACTGGGGCCAACGTCCTGACTTTC
CASSYSARGTGANVLTF
>TRBV28|TRBJ2-3|.|.
TGTGCCAGCAGTTCGGACAGTAGCGATACGCAGTATTTT
CASSSDSSDTQYF
>TRBV19|TRBJ2-2|.|.
TGTGCCAGTAGTACTACAGGGAGGGGCGGGGAGCTGTTTTTT
CASSTTGRGGELFF